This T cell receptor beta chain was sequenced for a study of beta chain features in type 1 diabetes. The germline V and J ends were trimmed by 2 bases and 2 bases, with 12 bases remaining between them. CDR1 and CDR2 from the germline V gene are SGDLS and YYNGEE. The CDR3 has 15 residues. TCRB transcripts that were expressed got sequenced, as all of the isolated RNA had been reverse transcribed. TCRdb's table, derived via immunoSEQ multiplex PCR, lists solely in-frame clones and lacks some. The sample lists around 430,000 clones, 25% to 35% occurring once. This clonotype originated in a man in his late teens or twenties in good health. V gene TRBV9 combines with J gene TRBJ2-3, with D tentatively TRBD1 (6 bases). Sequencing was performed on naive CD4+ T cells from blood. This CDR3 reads CASSVGQPPTDTQYF. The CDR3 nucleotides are TGTGCCAGCAGCGTGGGACAACCGCCCACAGATACGCAGTATTTT. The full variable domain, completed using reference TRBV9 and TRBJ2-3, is DSGVTQTPKHLITATGQRVTLRCSPRSGDLSVYWYQQSLDQGLQFLIQYYNGEERAKGNILERFSAQQFPDLHSELNLSSLELGDSALYFCASSVGQPPTDTQYFGPGTRLTVL.